This TCR beta chain emerged from a study of T cell clusters in autoimmune cytopenias. Study at large: TRB sequencing had a median around 52,000 reads and about 2,500 distinct clonotypes per sample. Study results and caveats: The T cell clusters came from computational analysis alone and lack functional validation.

On this clonotype: Its antigen is not identified.

Multiplex touch-down PCR amplified TRB using TRB-A and TRB-B pools in one tube. Using the multiplex PCR reads, TCRdb records one entry per CDR3 protein without DNA. The sample totals 7,000 or so distinct CDR3 sequences. Tens of thousands of genome equivalents of blood DNA were amplified for TRB. The CDR3 runs 13 residues. The same sample was also studied in work on T cell repertoires in aging, cancer and after chemotherapy. That report notes: Median generation probability rose over the chemotherapy interval in each cancer cohort, suggesting rebound thymic output. The repertoire data cannot show anything about immunological memory following chemotherapy.

Material for sequencing was peripheral blood. The receptor was derived from a human donor in good health. The chain uses TRBV12-3 or TRBV12-4 and TRBJ2-7; TCRdb selects TRBD2, and the lack of DNA leaves this call unchecked. CDR3 region: CASVSGLAGVQYF.